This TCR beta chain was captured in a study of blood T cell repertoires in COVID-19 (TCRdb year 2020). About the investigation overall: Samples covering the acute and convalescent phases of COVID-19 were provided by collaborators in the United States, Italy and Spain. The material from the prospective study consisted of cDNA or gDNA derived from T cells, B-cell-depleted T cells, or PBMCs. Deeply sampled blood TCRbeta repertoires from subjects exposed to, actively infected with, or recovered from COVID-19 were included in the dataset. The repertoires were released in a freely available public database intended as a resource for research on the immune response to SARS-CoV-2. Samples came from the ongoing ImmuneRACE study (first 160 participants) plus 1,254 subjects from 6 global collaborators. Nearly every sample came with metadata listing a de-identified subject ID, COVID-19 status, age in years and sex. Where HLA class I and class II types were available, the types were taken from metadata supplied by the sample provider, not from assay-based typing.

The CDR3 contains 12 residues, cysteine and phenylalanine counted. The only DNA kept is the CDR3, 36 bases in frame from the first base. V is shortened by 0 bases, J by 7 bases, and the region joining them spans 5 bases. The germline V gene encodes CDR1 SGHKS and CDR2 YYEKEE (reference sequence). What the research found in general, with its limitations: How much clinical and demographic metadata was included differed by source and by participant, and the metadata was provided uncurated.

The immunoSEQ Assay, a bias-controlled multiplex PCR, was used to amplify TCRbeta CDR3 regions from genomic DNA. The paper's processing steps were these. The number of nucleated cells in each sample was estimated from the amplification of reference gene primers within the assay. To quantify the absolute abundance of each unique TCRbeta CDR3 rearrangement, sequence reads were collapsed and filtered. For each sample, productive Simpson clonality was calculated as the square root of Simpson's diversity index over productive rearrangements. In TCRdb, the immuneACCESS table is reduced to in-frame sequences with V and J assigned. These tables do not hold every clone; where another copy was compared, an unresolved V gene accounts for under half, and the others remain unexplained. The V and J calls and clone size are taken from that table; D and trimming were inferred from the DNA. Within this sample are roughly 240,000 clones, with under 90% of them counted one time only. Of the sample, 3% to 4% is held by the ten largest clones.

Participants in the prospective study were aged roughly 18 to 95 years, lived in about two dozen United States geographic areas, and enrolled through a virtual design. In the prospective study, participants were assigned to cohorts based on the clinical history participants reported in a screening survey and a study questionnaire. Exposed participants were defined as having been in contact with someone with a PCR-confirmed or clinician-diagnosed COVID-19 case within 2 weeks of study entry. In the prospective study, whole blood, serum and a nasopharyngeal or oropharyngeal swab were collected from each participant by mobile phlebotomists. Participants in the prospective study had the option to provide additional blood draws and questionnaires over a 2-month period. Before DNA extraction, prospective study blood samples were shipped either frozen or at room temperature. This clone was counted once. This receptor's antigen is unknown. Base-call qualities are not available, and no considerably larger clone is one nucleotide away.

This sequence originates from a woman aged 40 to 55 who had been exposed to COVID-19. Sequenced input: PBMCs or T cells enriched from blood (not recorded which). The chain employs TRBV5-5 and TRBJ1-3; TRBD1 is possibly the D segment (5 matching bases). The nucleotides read TGTGCCAGCAGCTTGGAGGGGAACACCATATATTTT. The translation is CASSLEGNTIYF.